This T cell receptor beta chain was identified in a study of CXCR3-negative and CXCR3-positive naive CD8 T cells. Study observations and caveats: The study found that naive CXCR3-negative and CXCR3-positive cells shared TRBV-TRBJ usage, while memory cells differed.

Germline values: CDR1 MNHNY, CDR2 SVGAGI (reference sequence). The CDR3 spans 14 residues. Researchers prepared the TRB cDNA libraries using 5' RACE with UMI labels. Following a re-call of the 5' RACE reads, TCRdb has one entry per CDR3 protein and lacks DNA. The sample's table shows more than 45,000 distinct CDR3 sequences. On this clonotype itself: As yet, its antigen is unknown.

The sample comprised memory CD8+ T cells from blood. The chain is built from TRBV6-6 and TRBJ2-7; absent DNA, TCRdb's TRBD2 call cannot be checked. This clonotype originated in a human donor in good health. Some clones in this sample may be carry-over from other donors' samples. The CDR3: CASTQVEGGYEQYF.